This T cell receptor (beta chain) was profiled in a study of blood T cell repertoires in COVID-19. Study overall: The United States, Italy and Spain supplied acute and convalescent COVID-19 samples. T cells, B-cell-depleted T cells, or PBMCs provided the cDNA or gDNA that served as material.

Germline assignment: CDR1 MNHEY and CDR2 SVGEGT. V was cut by 5 bases and J by 9 bases, with 14 bases left in between. The CDR3 covers 13 residues. Sequenced by immunoSEQ multiplex PCR; TCRdb stores in-frame clones only, minus some. The table has about 120,000 clones, approximately 91% seen once; the top ten hold 1% to 1.5%. This TCR was sampled from a woman aged 80 or older with acute or convalescent COVID-19. V usage is TRBV6-2 or TRBV6-3 and J usage is TRBJ2-1, with D maybe TRBD2 (6 bases). Sequencing was performed on peripheral blood. CDR3 loop: CASSPRGGSEQFF. The CDR3 coding sequence is TGTGCCAGCAGTCCGCGGGGCGGCTCTGAGCAGTTCTTC.